A single sample gave rise to the 8 T cell receptor beta chains below, sequenced in a study of cytomegalovirus exposure and HLA in healthy donors (dated by TCRdb to 2015 to 2018). Libraries were made using the immunoSEQ multiplex PCR assay. A mixture of 60 forward primers for TCR Vbeta segments and 13 reverse primers for TCR Jbeta segments was used in the multiplex PCR. Imported from immuneACCESS, the table was reduced by TCRdb to in-frame sequences with V and J called. These copies leave out some clones; in studies compared against another copy, an unresolved V gene accounts for under half, and the cause of the remainder is not known. The sample data list some 150,000 clones, and roughly 84% of these were observed just once. Approximately 1.4% of the sample is taken by the ten largest. The sample comprised PBMCs. The receptors come from a young woman in good health and CMV-seronegative.

The chain links TRBV5-4 to TRBJ2-5, with a possible D match to TRBD2 (6 bases). Germline V lookup: CDR1 SGHNT, CDR2 YYREEE (reference sequence). The ends were cut back, 1 base at V and 2 bases at J, with 9 bases in the middle. There are 14 residues in the CDR3. CDR3: CASSLRGNQETQYF. DNA for the CDR3: TGTGCCAGCAGCTTGCGGGGGAATCAAGAGACCCAGTACTTC.

This chain uses TRBV4-1 with TRBJ1-2; 7 bases match TRBD1. This CDR3 region has 17 residues. From germline, CDR1 is MGHRA and CDR2 YSYEKL. J gave up 0 bases and V 4 bases, and 11 bases lay outside the gene matches. Here the CDR3 DNA reads TGCGCCAGCAGCCTTTATAAGGGACAGTTAGCTAACTATGGCTACACCTTC. Its protein is CASSLYKGQLANYGYTF.

This rearrangement joins TRBV27 to TRBJ1-1, with no clear D. The CDR3 loop spans 14 amino acids. The V end was cut by 0 bases, the J end by 4 bases, with 9 bases between. Germline-derived CDR1 and CDR2 are MNHEY and SMNVEV (reference sequence). CDR3 loop: CASSLSGRITEAFF. CDR3 nucleotide sequence: TGTGCCAGCAGTTTATCAGGGAGGATCACTGAAGCTTTCTTT.

CDR3: CASSLGSRGLEQYF. CDR3 coding DNA: TGTGCCAGCAGCTTGGGGTCCAGGGGGTTGGAGCAGTACTTC. This chain connects TRBV5-6 to TRBJ2-7, with TRBD1 matching over 7 bases. V was pared by 0 bases and J by 7 bases, with 7 bases of the junction left unmatched. This CDR3 comprises 14 residues. Germline values: CDR1 SGHDT, CDR2 YYEEEE.

The chain joins TRBV5-4 to TRBJ2-5; D gene uncertain. The CDR3 runs to 13 residues. V was shortened by 4 bases and J by 0 bases, with 7 bases between the two germline ends. Germline V gene data show CDR1 as SGHNT and CDR2 as YYREEE (reference sequence). CDR3 residues: CASSTRHQETQYF. In nucleotides, the CDR3 is TGTGCCAGCAGCACGAGGCACCAAGAGACCCAGTACTTC.

V usage is TRBV5-1 and J usage is TRBJ2-7; 11 nucleotides agree with TRBD1. Germline V lookup: CDR1 SGHRS, CDR2 YFSETQ. The CDR3 extends over 15 amino acids. After removal of 7 bases from V and 3 bases from J, the junction contained 9 bases not matched to a gene. The chain's CDR3 is CASAQSGTGGYEQYF. DNA for the CDR3: TGCGCCAGCGCCCAATCCGGGACAGGGGGCTACGAGCAGTACTTC.

The chain uses TRBV28 and TRBJ2-5; possible D gene TRBD1, 6 bases. The germline gives CDR1 MDHEN, CDR2 SYDVKM. With 5 bases removed from V and 0 bases from J, the gap between germline ends came to 13 bases. The CDR3 is made up of 15 amino acids. For the CDR3, the DNA is TGTGCCAGCAGTGTAAGAGGACAGCACCAAGAGACCCAGTACTTC. Its protein is CASSVRGQHQETQYF.

The chain combines TRBV19 with TRBJ1-5; a possible D gene is TRBD1 (6 bases). Trimming removed 4 bases at V and 6 bases at J, with 19 bases between. CDR3 length: 16 residues. The germline CDR1 and CDR2 sequences are LNHDA and SQIVND (reference sequence). The CDR3 region has the DNA TGTGCCAGTAGTACCCTAGGGGGGGGAAACGGTCAGCCCCAGCATTTT. This gives the protein CASSTLGGGNGQPQHF.